Listed here are 6 T cell receptor beta chains from one sample, sequenced in a study of T cell clonotyping in hematopoietic cell transplantation. Some clones are missing from TCRdb's copy, which holds only in-frame ones; the method was immunoSEQ multiplex PCR. The sample has 9,500 to 11,000 clones, 45% to 50% seen once. The sequences come from PBMCs, collected 30 days after allogeneic stem cell transplant. These receptor sequences come from a male patient in his forties or fifties who had an allogeneic stem cell transplant from an unrelated donor, so the T cells may come from the graft donor. Some clones in this sample may be carry-over from other donors' samples.

The chain uses TRBV5-1 and TRBJ2-2, with a weak D call TRBD1 (6 bases). V was clipped by 2 bases and J by 5 bases, with 10 bases between them. The length of the CDR3 is 14 residues. The germline gives CDR1 SGHRS, CDR2 YFSETQ. The CDR3 is CASSLTGITGELFF. CDR3 nucleotide sequence: TGCGCCAGCAGCTTAACAGGGATTACCGGGGAGCTGTTTTTT. Drawing the rest from reference TRBV5-1 and TRBJ2-2, the complete variable domain is KAGVTQTPRYLIKTRGQQVTLSCSPISGHRSVSWYQQTPGQGLQFLFEYFSETQRNKGNFPGRFSGRQFSNSRSEMNVSTLELGDSALYLCASSLTGITGELFFGEGSRLTVL.

The chain couples TRBV7-2 to TRBJ1-2; 7 bases align to TRBD1. The CDR3 is made up of 13 amino acids. The trim removed 6 bases at V and 4 bases at J, leaving 5 bases unmatched. The germline V gene encodes CDR1 SGHTA and CDR2 FQGNSA. The CDR3 reads CASSHGQVYGYTF. In DNA, the CDR3 is TGTGCCAGCAGTCATGGACAGGTCTATGGCTACACCTTC.

The chain joins TRBV30 to TRBJ2-4; the D gene is possibly TRBD1 (6 bases). The CDR3 is made up of 15 amino acids. Germline V gene sequence: CDR1 GTSNPN, CDR2 SVGIG (reference sequence). With 1 base removed from V and 1 base from J, the gap between germline ends came to 11 bases. CDR3: CAWSDRARAKNIQYF. The CDR3 nucleotides are TGTGCCTGGAGTGACAGGGCTAGGGCCAAAAACATTCAGTACTTC.

V and J are TRBV29-1 and TRBJ2-2; D possibly corresponds to TRBD2 (5 bases). This CDR3 is 12 amino acids long. V lost 6 bases and J lost 6, with 11 bases in between. CDR1 and CDR2 (germline): SQVTM, ANQGSEA. CDR3 region: CSVSSYPGELFF. DNA for the CDR3: TGCAGCGTGTCTAGCTACCCCGGGGAGCTGTTTTTT.

This clone was counted a few times. The CDR3 reads CAGQAQRGGEQYF. The DNA for the CDR3 is TGTGCCGGGCAGGCCCAACGTGGGGGCGAGCAGTACTTC. The V and J genes are TRBV28 and TRBJ2-7; D is perhaps TRBD1 or TRBD2 (5 bases each). CDR1 and CDR2 (germline): MDHEN, SYDVKM. The CDR3 consists of 13 residues. Trimming took 11 bases from V and 6 from J, leaving 20 bases between them.

This chain joins TRBV11-2 and TRBJ2-2; TRBD1 agrees at 9 bases. This CDR3 has 13 residues. In germline, CDR1 is SGHAT, CDR2 FQNNGV. The J segment lost 6 bases and the V segment lost 4 bases, leaving 0 bases of the junction unmatched. This CDR3 is CASSWTGAGELFF. The CDR3 DNA is TGTGCCAGCAGCTGGACAGGGGCCGGGGAGCTGTTTTTT.